The 4 T cell receptor beta chains below come from one sample, sequenced in a study of T cell changes during pregnancy in multiple sclerosis. Only in-frame clones appear in the TCRdb table, and some are missing; sequencing was by immunoSEQ multiplex PCR. The sample shows around 56,000 clones, around 93% of them seen only once. The sequenced sample was CD4+ T cells from peripheral blood mononuclear cells, obtained in the first trimester of pregnancy. Receptor source: a female donor with multiple sclerosis, enrolled in a pregnancy study.

The chain is built from TRBV2 and TRBJ2-2; 7 nucleotides align to TRBD1. The V and J ends lost 5 bases and 0 bases, in that order; junction bases with no gene match: 3. CDR1 and CDR2 (germline): SNHLY, FYNNEI. This CDR3 spans 15 amino acids. CDR3 nucleotide sequence: TGTGCCAGCAGTTACAGGGGAACGAACACCGGGGAGCTGTTTTTT. Its protein product is CASSYRGTNTGELFF.

This clone was observed once. This chain uses TRBV6-1 with TRBJ2-7; TRBD2 is a possible D gene (7 bases). Per germline, CDR1 MNHNS and CDR2 SASEGT. The CDR3 is 15 amino acids. Deletions cut 4 bases from V and 2 bases from J, with 15 bases between. This CDR3 reads CASSGYWEGAYEQYF. CDR3 DNA sequence: TGTGCCAGCAGTGGGTATTGGGAGGGGGCCTACGAGCAGTACTTC.

This clone was seen once. The V gene is TRBV5-1, the J gene TRBJ2-7; TRBD1 matches 9 bases. The CDR3 contains 17 residues. V trimming: 0 bases; J trimming: 7 bases; junction bases outside the gene matches: 14. Germline V gives CDR1 SGHRS, CDR2 YFSETQ. CDR3 bases: TGCGCCAGCAGCTTGGGAAGTAGGGGACAGGGATTGCGGGAGCAGTACTTC. Translating gives CASSLGSRGQGLREQYF.

J is TRBJ1-2 and V is TRBV7-9; the D gene is possibly TRBD1 (6 bases). CDR1 SEHNR and CDR2 FQNEAQ come from the germline V gene (reference sequence). V gave up 7 bases and J gave up 0 bases, with 12 bases separating them. This CDR3 region has 14 residues. Here the CDR3 DNA reads TGTGCCAGCACAAAGGACAGCCCTAACTATGGCTACACCTTC. It encodes CASTKDSPNYGYTF. Full variable domain (outside the CDR3, taken from reference TRBV7-9 and TRBJ1-2): DTGVSQNPRHKITKRGQNVTFRCDPISEHNRLYWYRQTLGQGPEFLTYFQNEAQLEKSRLLSDRFSAERPKGSFSTLEIQRTEQGDSAMYLCASTKDSPNYGYTFGSGTRLTVV.